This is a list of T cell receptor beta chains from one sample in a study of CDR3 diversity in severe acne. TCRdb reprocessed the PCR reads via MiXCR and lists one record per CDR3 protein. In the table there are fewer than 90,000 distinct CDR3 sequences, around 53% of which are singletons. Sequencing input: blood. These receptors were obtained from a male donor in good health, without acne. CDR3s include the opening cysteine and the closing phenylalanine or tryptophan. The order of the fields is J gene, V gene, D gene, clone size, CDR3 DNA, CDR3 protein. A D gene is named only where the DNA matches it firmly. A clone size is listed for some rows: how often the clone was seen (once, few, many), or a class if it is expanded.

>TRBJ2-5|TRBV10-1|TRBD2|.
TGCGCCAGCTCCGGGACTAGCGGGAAGGAGACCCAGTACTTC
CASSGTSGKETQYF
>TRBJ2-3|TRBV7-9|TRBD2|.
TGTGCCAGCAGCTTTACTAGCGGGAGGCCCAGCACAGATACGCAGTATTTT
CASSFTSGRPSTDTQYF
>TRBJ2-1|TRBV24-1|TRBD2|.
TGTGCCACCAGTGATCTAGCGGGTACGAATGAGCAGTTCTTC
CATSDLAGTNEQFF
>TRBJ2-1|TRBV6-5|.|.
TGTGCCAGCCAGCCGGGACTTTACAACGAGCAGTTCTTC
CASQPGLYNEQFF
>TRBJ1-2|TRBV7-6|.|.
TGTGCCAGCAGCTTAGCGGCGAGCTATGGCTACACCTTC
CASSLAASYGYTF
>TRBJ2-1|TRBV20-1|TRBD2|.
TGCAGTGCTAGAGTCGGGACTAGCGGGGGGGCGGGTGAGCAGTTCTTC
CSARVGTSGGAGEQFF
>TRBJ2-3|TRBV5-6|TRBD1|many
TGTGCCAGCAGCCCGGACAGGGGGCTGCCAGATACGCAGTATTTT
CASSPDRGLPDTQYF
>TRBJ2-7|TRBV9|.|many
TGTGCCAGCAGCGCCTCAGGGGAAGGCGACGAGCAGTACTTC
CASSASGEGDEQYF
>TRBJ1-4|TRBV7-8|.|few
TGTGCCAGCAGCCGGACAGAGGGACGCGAAAAACTGTTTTTT
CASSRTEGREKLFF
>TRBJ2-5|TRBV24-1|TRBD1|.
TGTGCCACCAGTGCCCGGACAGGGGGCCAACAAGGGACCCAGTACTTC
CATSARTGGQQGTQYF
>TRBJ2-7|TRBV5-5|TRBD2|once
TGTGCCAGCAGTGAAGCGCGGGAGGGCCGCCACGAGCAGTACTTC
CASSEAREGRHEQYF
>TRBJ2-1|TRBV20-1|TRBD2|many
TGCAGTGCTAAAAACCCCCTAGCGGGAGACTACAATGAGCAGTTCTTC
CSAKNPLAGDYNEQFF
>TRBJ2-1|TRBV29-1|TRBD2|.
TGCAGCGTAACCGATTCGGCGGGGGTAAACAATGAGCAGTTCTTC
CSVTDSAGVNNEQFF
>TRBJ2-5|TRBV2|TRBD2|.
TGTGCCAGCAGCTCGCCGCGGAGCGGGGAAGAGACCCAGTACTTC
CASSSPRSGEETQYF
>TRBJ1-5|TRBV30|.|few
TGTGCCTGGAGTGGGGGTAGTAATAGCAATCAGCCCCAGCATTTT
CAWSGGSNSNQPQHF
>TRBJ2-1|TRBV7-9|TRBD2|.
TGTGCCAGCAGCTTAATATTGGGGGTCCCTAGCGGGAGGGCGGGTGAGCAGTTCTTC
CASSLILGVPSGRAGEQFF
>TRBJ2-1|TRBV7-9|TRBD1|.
TGTGCCAGCAGCGGGGGACAGGGGGCTTACAATGAGCAGTTCTTC
CASSGGQGAYNEQFF
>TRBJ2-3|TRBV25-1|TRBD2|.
TGTGCCAGCAGTGAAAAAGTAGGGACTAGCGGGTTTTACACAGATACGCAGTATTTT
CASSEKVGTSGFYTDTQYF
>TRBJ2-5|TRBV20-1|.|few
TGCAGTGCTAGAGGGGGAACTCCGAGGGAGACCCAGTACTTC
CSARGGTPRETQYF
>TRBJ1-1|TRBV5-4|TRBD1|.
TGTGCCAGCAGCTCGTTACGACAGGGTATGGCTTTCTTT
CASSSLRQGMAFF
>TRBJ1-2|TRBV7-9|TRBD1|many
TGTGCCAGCAGCTTAGCTACCGGGACAGTAAACTATGGCTACACCTTC
CASSLATGTVNYGYTF
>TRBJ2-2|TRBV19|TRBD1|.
TGTGCCAGTAGTATTAATCGGGTGACAGGGAACACCGGGGAGCTGTCTTGG
CASSINRVTGNTGELSW
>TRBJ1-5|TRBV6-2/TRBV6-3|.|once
TGTGCCAGCAGTGGGGACGGGACCAATCAGCCCCAGCATTTT
CASSGDGTNQPQHF
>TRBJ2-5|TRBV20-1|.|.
TGCAGTGCTACCTCAGGGGGGAGCAATCAGTACTTC
CSATSGGSNQYF
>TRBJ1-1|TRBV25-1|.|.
TGTGCCAGCAGCCAGTATTACACTGAAGCTTTCTTT
CASSQYYTEAFF
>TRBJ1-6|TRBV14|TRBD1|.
TGTGCCAGCAGCCAAGGGACAGGGGGATCACCCCTCCACTTT
CASSQGTGGSPLHF
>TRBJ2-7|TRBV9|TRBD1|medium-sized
TGTGCCAGCAGTGCAGGGGGTAGCGAGCAGTACTTC
CASSAGGSEQYF
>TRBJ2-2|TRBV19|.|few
TGTGCCAGTAGTATGTTCGGAGCGAACACCGGGGAGCTGTTTTTT
CASSMFGANTGELFF
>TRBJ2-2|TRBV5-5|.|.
TGTGCCAGCAGCCGGAGGGGTATTGTCGGGGAGCTGTTTTTT
CASSRRGIVGELFF
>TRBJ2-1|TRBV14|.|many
TGTGCCAGCAGCCAAAGGATGGGGCGTGAGCAGTTCTTC
CASSQRMGREQFF
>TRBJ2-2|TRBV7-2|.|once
TGTGCCAGCAGCCTCAACAGAGTCGATACCGGGGAGCTGTTTTTT
CASSLNRVDTGELFF
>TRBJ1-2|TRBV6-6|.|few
TGTGCCAGCAGTGCCCAGGCGGGCTACACCTTC
CASSAQAGYTF
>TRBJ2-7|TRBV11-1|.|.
TGTGCCAGCAGCTTAGGATCAGGGGGAGGCGAGCAGTACTTC
CASSLGSGGGEQYF
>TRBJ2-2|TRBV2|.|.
TGTGCCAGCAGTTCAGGGTTTGGCACCGGGGAGCTGTTTTTT
CASSSGFGTGELFF
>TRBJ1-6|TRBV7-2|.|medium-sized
TGTGCCAGCAGCTTTTCCGCGGCCAACAATTCACCCCTCCACTTT
CASSFSAANNSPLHF
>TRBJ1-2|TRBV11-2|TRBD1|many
TGTGCCAGCAGCTTAGGGACAGGGGGCGAGGTGAGCTATGGCTACACCTTC
CASSLGTGGEVSYGYTF
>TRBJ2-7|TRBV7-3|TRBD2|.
TGTGCCAGCAGCTTAACGGGACTATACGAGCAGTACTTC
CASSLTGLYEQYF
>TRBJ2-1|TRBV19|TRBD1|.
TGTGCCAGTAATCGTGAACGGGGGACAGGGTTTTTTGAGCAGTTCTTC
CASNRERGTGFFEQFF
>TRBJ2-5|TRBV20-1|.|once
TGCAGCGCCAGGGGGGACTACGGGACCCAGTACTTC
CSARGDYGTQYF
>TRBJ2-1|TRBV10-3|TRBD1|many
TGTGCCATTCGGGACAGACCTATCCTGGGGGTGCAGTTCTTC
CAIRDRPILGVQFF
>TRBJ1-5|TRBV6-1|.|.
TGTGCCAGCAGATCCGGGGTAGGGAGCAATCAGCCCCAGCATTTT
CASRSGVGSNQPQHF